This T cell receptor (beta chain) was retrieved from a study of beta chain features in type 1 diabetes. Study results and limitations: When VDJ junctions were examined, type 1 diabetes patients showed fewer insertions and more deletions. In all four CD4+ subsets, TCRB CDR3 length was significantly, moderately reduced in type 1 diabetes.

This CDR3 has 16 amino acids. J was trimmed by 0 bases and V by 1 base; bases with no gene match: 1. CDR1 and CDR2 (germline): SGHTA, FQGNSA. Expressed TCRB transcripts were sequenced, since all the RNA that had been isolated was reverse transcribed. About 3.57 million reads, on average, came from each naive, central memory and regulatory T cell sample. Produced via immunoSEQ multiplex PCR; TCRdb's table is partial and in-frame only. In the table there are approximately 15,000 clones, more than 65% of which are singletons. As concerns this clone: Its antigen remains unidentified.

The chain carries TRBV7-2 and TRBJ2-2; 8 positions agree with TRBD2. Sequenced material: Tregs from blood. The TCR originated in a man aged 30-40 years with type 1 diabetes. In DNA, the CDR3 is TGTGCCAGCAGCTTAGTCGGGGGGGCGAACACCGGGGAGCTGTTTTTT. Translation gives CASSLVGGANTGELFF.